The clone carrying this T cell receptor (beta chain) appeared a few times. Germline CDR1 reads DFQATT; CDR2 reads SNEGSKA (reference sequence). Trimming removed 2 bases at V and 1 base at J, with 8 bases between. This CDR3 contains 14 residues. These data belong to a study of T-cell reconstitution after alpha-beta-depleted transplantation in children. Unique molecular identifiers were used in preparing the TCRbeta library. Each CDR3 protein is one row after TCRdb ran MiXCR on the PCR reads. This table holds approximately 400,000 distinct CDR3 sequences, 11% found once. The origin of this receptor is a human donor who donated a stem cell graft to a child with acute myeloid leukemia. The chain joins TRBV20-1 to TRBJ2-2; D might be TRBD2 (5 bases). The sequenced sample was PBMCs from the stem cell graft donor, obtained from the stem cell graft. In DNA form, the CDR3 reads TGCAGTGCTAGACCCGGGATGAACACCGGGGAGCTGTTTTTT. This sequence encodes CSARPGMNTGELFF.